The 5 T cell receptor beta chains listed next were all sequenced from one sample in a study of human T cells and chemical hapten exposure. Time point: pre-sensitization, week 0. Treatment here: therapeutic diphenylcyclopropenone sensitization with weekly scalp DPC. TCRdb ran MiXCR on the RACE reads and lists one entry per CDR3 protein. The sample includes under 100,000 distinct CDR3 sequences, 8.5% seen only once; the top ten take just over 2.5%. The sequencing used whole blood, collected in connection with sensitization to the hapten diphenylcyclopropenone (DPC). These receptors originate from a man aged 40-49 years with alopecia areata. Some clones in this sample may be carry-over from other donors' samples.

V and J are TRBV28 and TRBJ1-2, with 7 bases fitting TRBD1. CDR1 and CDR2 from the germline V gene are MDHEN and SYDVKM. The CDR3 totals 15 residues. V trimming: 10 bases; J trimming: 2 bases; junction bases outside the gene matches: 13. The DNA of the CDR3 is TGTGCCATCGGCCCTGAGGGGGCGGGAAACTATGGCTACACCTTC. It codes for CAIGPEGAGNYGYTF.

This clonotype was seen ten or more times. The chain carries TRBV12-3 or TRBV12-4 and TRBJ1-3; no clear D gene. This CDR3 is built from 13 residues. The chain's CDR3 is CGNKLGSGNTIYF. The CDR3 DNA sequence: TGTGGCAACAAGCTGGGCTCTGGAAACACCATATATTTT.

This clonotype has just a few counts. The gene calls are TRBV19 and TRBJ2-3; the D is unclear. Trimming removed 5 bases at V and 0 bases at J, with 12 bases between. The CDR3 is 15 amino acids. In germline, CDR1 is LNHDA, CDR2 SQIVND (reference sequence). This CDR3 reads CASSPQPSSTDTQYF. In DNA form, the CDR3 reads TGTGCCAGTAGTCCACAGCCCTCTAGCACAGATACGCAGTATTTT.

This clonotype was recorded many times. The chain carries TRBV5-1 and TRBJ1-1; 8 nucleotides agree with TRBD1. Per the germline V gene, CDR1 is SGHRS and CDR2 is YFSETQ. V lost 2 bases to trimming and J lost 3 bases; unmatched junction nucleotides: 12. The CDR3 has 17 residues. The CDR3, as DNA: TGCGCCAGCAGCTTTCAGGGGGCGCATGAAGGCGACACTGAAGCTTTCTTT. Translating it yields CASSFQGAHEGDTEAFF.

Only a few counts were recorded for this clonotype. The rearrangement joins TRBV11-2 to TRBJ2-3; 12 positions agree with TRBD2. There are 18 residues in the CDR3. V was pared by 5 bases and J by 0 bases, with 9 bases of the junction left unmatched. Germline V CDR1 and CDR2: SGHAT, FQNNGV. Here the CDR3 reads CASSTGLAGSRSTDTQYF. In DNA form, the CDR3 reads TGTGCCAGCAGCACGGGACTAGCGGGTAGCAGGAGCACAGATACGCAGTATTTT.